These 7 T cell receptor beta chains originate from one sample sequenced in a study of cytomegalovirus exposure and HLA in healthy donors. 13 Jbeta primers and 60 Vbeta primers were used for the PCR. Clones were sequenced by immunoSEQ multiplex PCR, and TCRdb holds only the in-frame ones, with some missing. The table records about 150,000 clones, roughly four fifths of them present only once. Sequenced sample: PBMCs. The receptors originated from a man between 25 and 39 years old in good health and CMV-seronegative.

This rearrangement joins TRBV7-8 to TRBJ1-6, with D uncertain. With 6 bases removed from V and 7 bases from J, the gap between germline ends came to 13 bases. Germline loops: CDR1 SGHVS, CDR2 FQNEAQ. The CDR3 covers 14 residues. CDR3 bases: TGTGCCAGCAGTTACCGGGAGATAAATTCACCCCTCCACTTT. Its translation is CASSYREINSPLHF.

The chain combines TRBV5-1 with TRBJ2-2, with 7 bases aligning to TRBD1. The CDR3 is 15 amino acids. Trimming cost V 4 bases and J 4 bases; bases outside gene matches: 7. Germline V lookup: CDR1 SGHRS, CDR2 YFSETQ. The CDR3, as DNA: TGCGCCAGCAGCGCCCAGGGGGTGGGCACCGGGGAGCTGTTTTTT. Its translation: CASSAQGVGTGELFF.

The gene calls are TRBV18 and TRBJ2-7; TRBD2 agrees at 9 bases. Trimming took 6 bases from V and 3 from J; bases not matched to a gene: 12. Germline-derived CDR1 and CDR2 are KGHSH and LQKENI. The CDR3 is 16 residues long. The CDR3 DNA is TGTGCCAGCTCGCCATCACTAGCGGGCGTAAACTACGAGCAGTACTTC. Residues: CASSPSLAGVNYEQYF.

The chain combines TRBV7-2 with TRBJ2-5; possible D gene TRBD1, 6 bases. V lost 3 bases and J lost 5, with 16 bases in between. This CDR3 is 15 amino acids long. Germline V gives CDR1 SGHTA, CDR2 FQGNSA. The CDR3 spells CASSFGPQGWETQYF. The CDR3 DNA follows: TGTGCCAGCAGCTTTGGGCCACAGGGTTGGGAGACCCAGTACTTC.

This chain uses TRBV7-8 with TRBJ1-1; 10 nucleotides agree with TRBD1. Germline CDR1 reads SGHVS; CDR2 reads FQNEAQ. The J segment lost 0 bases and the V segment lost 2 bases, leaving 9 bases of the junction unmatched. CDR3 size: 18 residues. The CDR3 sequence is CASSLLGQGIFMNTEAFF. The CDR3 DNA reads TGTGCCAGCAGCTTATTGGGACAGGGGATCTTCATGAACACTGAAGCTTTCTTT.

The chain has TRBV5-4 and TRBJ1-1; the D gene is possibly TRBD1 (6 bases). V gave up 0 bases and J gave up 4 bases, with 25 bases separating them. This CDR3 comprises 19 residues. The germline gives CDR1 SGHNT, CDR2 YYREEE (reference sequence). CDR3 in DNA: TGTGCCAGCAGCTTGGGCCCGAAACTTCCAGGGGCAGATGTCACTGAAGCTTTCTTT. Amino acid sequence: CASSLGPKLPGADVTEAFF.

The V gene is TRBV5-1, the J gene TRBJ2-5; D gene unclear. Per the germline V gene, CDR1 is SGHRS and CDR2 is YFSETQ. CDR3 length: 14 residues. Trimming removed 0 bases from V and 1 base from J, with 7 bases in between. In DNA form, the CDR3 reads TGCGCCAGCAGCTTGGCAGGCAGCCAAGAGACCCAGTACTTC. Amino acid sequence: CASSLAGSQETQYF.